Described below is a single TCR beta chain sequence and its context. The CDR3 runs 15 residues. Germline V lookup: CDR1 SNHLY, CDR2 FYNNEI. The germline V and J ends were trimmed by 6 bases and 2 bases, with 16 bases remaining between them. The record originates from a study of control samples from healthy donors and cancer patients. Some clones are missing from TCRdb's copy, which holds only in-frame ones; the method was immunoSEQ multiplex PCR. The table lists some 140,000 clones, around 90% of them singletons. This receptor was obtained from a man between 25 and 39 years old in good health. V is TRBV2 and J is TRBJ2-5; possibly TRBD1 or TRBD2 for D (7 bases each). The sequencing sample was made of blood. In nucleotides, the CDR3 is TGTGCCAGCAGGCTAAACAGGGGAGGGCAAGAGACCCAGTACTTC. This gives the protein CASRLNRGGQETQYF.